The 30 T cell receptor beta chains below all came from one sample that was sequenced in a study of CD8+ T cells in alopecia areata. Following RNA extraction, reverse transcription yielded cDNA that acted as the sequencing template. Sequenced by immunoSEQ multiplex PCR; TCRdb stores in-frame clones only, minus some. Among 150,000 to 200,000 clones listed, 59% were seen once. This specimen was CD4+ T cells sorted from blood, taken at week 0. These TCRs come from a human donor with alopecia areata.

This clone was seen only once. The chain carries TRBV4-1 and TRBJ1-6; D gene uncertain. Germline V lookup: CDR1 MGHRA, CDR2 YSYEKL. Trimming shortened V by 7 bases and J by 14 bases, and 15 bases separated the two germline ends. The CDR3 consists of 12 residues. CDR3 sequence: CASNPILGSLHF. CDR3 in DNA: TGCGCCAGCAACCCCATTCTCGGATCCCTCCACTTT.

The chain uses TRBV7-9 and TRBJ2-1; tentative D call: TRBD1 (6 bases). The CDR3 runs 15 residues. The germline V and J ends were trimmed by 4 bases and 4 bases, with 14 bases remaining between them. Germline V gives CDR1 SEHNR, CDR2 FQNEAQ (reference sequence). DNA for the CDR3: TGTGCCAGCAGCTCAACAGGGCGGGCGTACAATGAGCAGTTCTTC. Translating gives CASSSTGRAYNEQFF. The full variable domain, completed using reference TRBV7-9 and TRBJ2-1, is DTGVSQNPRHKITKRGQNVTFRCDPISEHNRLYWYRQTLGQGPEFLTYFQNEAQLEKSRLLSDRFSAERPKGSFSTLEIQRTEQGDSAMYLCASSSTGRAYNEQFFGPGTRLTVL.

This clone was detected only a few times. V and J are TRBV7-2 and TRBJ2-3, with D unresolved. With 2 bases removed from V and 1 base from J, the gap between germline ends came to 7 bases. Germline lookup yields CDR1 SGHTA and CDR2 FQGNSA. The CDR3 spans 14 residues. CDR3 sequence reads: CASSLRPGTDTQYF. In DNA form, the CDR3 reads TGTGCCAGCAGCTTAAGGCCGGGCACAGATACGCAGTATTTT.

This clone was seen only a few times. The chain is built from TRBV30 and TRBJ1-2, with TRBD1 matching over 10 bases. There are 11 residues in the CDR3. The germline gives CDR1 GTSNPN, CDR2 SVGIG (reference sequence). V lost 4 bases to trimming and J lost 8 bases; unmatched junction nucleotides: 1. CDR3 sequence: CAWTDRGGYTF. The CDR3 coding sequence is TGTGCCTGGACGGACAGGGGGGGCTACACCTTC.

This CDR3 reads CAWSRSPPDTQYF. CDR3 bases: TGTGCCTGGAGTAGGTCTCCCCCAGATACGCAGTATTTT. V and J are TRBV30 and TRBJ2-3; D not resolved. CDR1 is GTSNPN and CDR2 is SVGIG in the germline V gene (reference sequence). The ends were cut back, 2 bases at V and 4 bases at J, with 10 bases in the middle. There are 13 residues in the CDR3.

The V call is TRBV14, the J call TRBJ1-1; D unresolved. Per germline, CDR1 SGHDN and CDR2 FVKESK. The CDR3 consists of 13 residues. Trimming took off 1 base at V and 2 bases at J, with 5 bases between the two ends. The CDR3: CASSQGSNTEAFF. CDR3 bases: TGTGCCAGCAGCCAAGGAAGCAACACTGAAGCTTTCTTT.

The chain is built from TRBV18 and TRBJ2-7, with D uncertain. V lost 3 bases, J lost 0 bases, and 6 bases lay in between. The CDR3 has 13 residues. Germline CDR1 is KGHSH and CDR2 is LQKENI. CDR3 nucleotide sequence: TGTGCCAGCTCACCCGGCAACTCCTACGAGCAGTACTTC. Encoded protein: CASSPGNSYEQYF.

This chain connects TRBV7-2 to TRBJ1-3, with 7 bases matching TRBD1. Germline V gene lookup returns CDR1 SGHTA and CDR2 FQGNSA. The V and J ends lost 5 bases and 9 bases, in that order; junction bases with no gene match: 7. This CDR3 contains 13 residues. The CDR3 DNA follows: TGTGCCAGCAGCAGGCGACAGGGTGGCACCATATATTTT. Protein: CASSRRQGGTIYF. Based on the CDR3 plus reference TRBV7-2 and TRBJ1-3, the full variable domain is GAGVSQSPSNKVTEKGKDVELRCDPISGHTALYWYRQSLGQGLEFLIYFQGNSAPDKSGLPSDRFSAERTGGSVSTLTIQRTQQEDSAVYLCASSRRQGGTIYFGEGSWLTVV.

This clone was seen just once. The CDR3 sequence: CASSWERDSPLHF. The CDR3 coding sequence is TGCGCCAGCAGCTGGGAGCGGGATTCACCCCTCCACTTT. The chain is built from TRBV5-1 and TRBJ1-6; D is uncertain. V was clipped by 3 bases and J by 8 bases, with 9 bases between them. The CDR3 has 13 amino acids. Germline-derived CDR1 and CDR2 are SGHRS and YFSETQ. The full variable domain, completed using reference TRBV5-1 and TRBJ1-6, is KAGVTQTPRYLIKTRGQQVTLSCSPISGHRSVSWYQQTPGQGLQFLFEYFSETQRNKGNFPGRFSGRQFSNSRSEMNVSTLELGDSALYLCASSWERDSPLHFGNGTRLTVT.

V and J are TRBV5-1 and TRBJ1-1; 8 nucleotides align to TRBD1. The germline gives CDR1 SGHRS, CDR2 YFSETQ. V dropped 6 bases and J dropped 7; count of bases not matched to a gene: 11. The CDR3 consists of 14 residues. As DNA, the CDR3 is TGCGCCAGCACCCGTTCAGGACAGGGCTTTGAAGCTTTCTTT. This gives the protein CASTRSGQGFEAFF.

This clone occurred once. The chain uses TRBV7-9 and TRBJ1-6, with TRBD1 matching over 10 bases. Trimming cost V 3 bases and J 9 bases; bases outside gene matches: 2. The germline gives CDR1 SEHNR, CDR2 FQNEAQ (reference sequence). This CDR3 comprises 14 residues. CDR3 DNA: TGTGCCAGCAGCTTGGGACAGGGGAGTTCACCCCTCCACTTT. Translation: CASSLGQGSSPLHF.

This clone was found once. V is TRBV6-5 and J is TRBJ1-6, with 10 bases matching TRBD1. V lost 4 bases and J lost 11; bases outside the gene matches: 8. CDR3 length: 15 amino acids. Germline V gives CDR1 MNHEY, CDR2 SVGAGI. The CDR3 spells CASSSTGQGYAPLHF. CDR3 DNA: TGTGCCAGCAGTTCGACGGGACAGGGGTATGCACCCCTCCACTTT.

In this sample, this clone turned up once. The V call is TRBV14, the J call TRBJ1-2, with D perhaps TRBD1 (6 bases). The germline V gene encodes CDR1 SGHDN and CDR2 FVKESK. The CDR3 contains 14 residues. Trimming removed 0 bases at V and 5 bases at J, with 10 bases between. CDR3: CASSQDRTAYGYTF. The CDR3 DNA follows: TGTGCCAGCAGCCAAGACAGGACAGCTTATGGCTACACCTTC.

In this sample, this clone turned up many times. This sequence joins TRBV2 and TRBJ1-2; D perhaps matches TRBD1 (6 bases). Trimming took 6 bases from V and 8 from J, leaving 16 bases between them. CDR3 length equals 13 residues. Germline CDR1 and CDR2: SNHLY and FYNNEI. This chain's CDR3 is CASSSRDQGGYTF. The CDR3, as DNA: TGTGCCAGCAGCTCGAGGGATCAGGGGGGCTACACCTTC. Based on the CDR3 plus reference TRBV2 and TRBJ1-2, the full variable domain is EPEVTQTPSHQVTQMGQEVILRCVPISNHLYFYWYRQILGQKVEFLVSFYNNEISEKSEIFDDQFSVERPDGSNFTLKIRSTKLEDSAMYFCASSSRDQGGYTFGSGTRLTVV.

This clone turned up a few times. The genes are TRBV4-1 and TRBJ2-5; 12 bases map to TRBD1. The CDR3 spans 20 residues. J lost 7 bases, V lost 0 bases, and 18 bases had no gene match. The V gene's germline CDR1 is MGHRA and CDR2 YSYEKL. This CDR3 reads CASSQEPGQGAFGKFATQYF. Here the CDR3 DNA reads TGCGCCAGCAGCCAAGAGCCGGGACAGGGGGCGTTCGGGAAGTTTGCGACCCAGTACTTC.

The chain combines TRBV29-1 with TRBJ2-7; perhaps TRBD1 as D (5 bases). The CDR3 loop spans 14 amino acids. Germline V gives CDR1 SQVTM, CDR2 ANQGSEA. Deletions cut 4 bases from V and 2 bases from J, with 15 bases between. CDR3 loop: CSVGATGEAYEQYF. Written as DNA, the CDR3 is TGCAGCGTTGGCGCTACAGGAGAAGCCTACGAGCAGTACTTC.

This clone was seen a handful of times. The chain recombines TRBV5-6 with TRBJ2-5; no firm D call. The germline gives CDR1 SGHDT, CDR2 YYEEEE. The CDR3 consists of 13 residues. V was clipped by 1 base and J by 4 bases, with 8 bases between them. The CDR3 spells CASSLTVLETQYF. In nucleotides, the CDR3 is TGTGCCAGCAGCTTGACAGTCTTAGAGACCCAGTACTTC.

The rearrangement joins TRBV7-9 to TRBJ1-2, with TRBD1 matching over 8 bases. The CDR3 sequence is 15 residues long. Germline V gene sequence: CDR1 SEHNR, CDR2 FQNEAQ (reference sequence). J lost 3 bases, V lost 0 bases, and 3 bases had no gene match. CDR3 amino acids: CASSLAETGDYGYTF. As DNA, the CDR3 is TGTGCCAGCAGCTTAGCGGAGACAGGGGACTATGGCTACACCTTC. The complete variable domain, with remaining parts taken from reference TRBV7-9 and TRBJ1-2, reads DTGVSQNPRHKITKRGQNVTFRCDPISEHNRLYWYRQTLGQGPEFLTYFQNEAQLEKSRLLSDRFSAERPKGSFSTLEIQRTEQGDSAMYLCASSLAETGDYGYTFGSGTRLTVV.

This chain uses TRBV19 with TRBJ2-2; possibly TRBD2 for D (6 bases). Deletions cut 10 bases from V and 2 bases from J, with 17 bases between. From germline, CDR1 is LNHDA and CDR2 SQIVND (reference sequence). The CDR3 spans 15 residues. The CDR3 nucleotides are TGTGCCACTATCCGGGGGTCCCTTAACACCGGGGAGCTGTTTTTT. It yields the protein CATIRGSLNTGELFF.

This chain links TRBV6-1 with TRBJ2-7; the D is unclear. Trimming took 8 bases from V and 6 from J, leaving 2 bases between them. Per the germline V gene, CDR1 is MNHNS and CDR2 is SASEGT. This CDR3 is 8 amino acids long. The CDR3 protein is CASGEQYF. As DNA, the CDR3 is TGTGCCAGCGGCGAGCAGTACTTC.

The chain couples TRBV23-1 to TRBJ1-1; 7 bases match TRBD1. TRBV23-1 is an open reading frame whose function is uncertain. The junction had 7 bases not matched to a gene; V was cut back by 6 bases and J by 3 bases. The CDR3 covers 14 residues. The CDR3 is CASSSTGKDTEAFF. The CDR3 DNA reads TGCGCCAGCAGCTCGACAGGGAAGGACACTGAAGCTTTCTTT.

The gene calls are TRBV30 and TRBJ1-3, with a possible D match to TRBD1 (5 bases). The CDR3 spans 14 residues. Trimming removed 4 bases at V and 10 bases at J, with 20 bases between. CDR1 and CDR2 from the germline V gene are GTSNPN and SVGIG (reference sequence). The CDR3 loop is CAWTPGGSSPTIYF. DNA of the CDR3: TGTGCCTGGACCCCGGGGGGGTCTTCACCGACCATATATTTT.

The CDR3 protein is CASTRVTSAPGNTEAFF. The CDR3 DNA sequence: TGTGCCAGCACTCGCGTGACCTCAGCCCCGGGGAACACTGAAGCTTTCTTT. The chain joins TRBV11-3 to TRBJ1-1; no firm D call. The CDR3 is 17 residues long. The germline V and J ends were trimmed by 7 bases and 1 base, with 22 bases remaining between them. Germline CDR1 is SGHNT and CDR2 is YENEEA.

This clone was found a few times. J is TRBJ2-2 and V is TRBV7-9; D ambiguous. Trimming removed 3 bases at V and 6 bases at J, with 5 bases between. Germline assignment: CDR1 SEHNR and CDR2 FQNEAQ (reference sequence). The CDR3 sequence is 12 residues long. The CDR3 region has the DNA TGTGCCAGCAGCTTTGACTCCGGGGAGCTGTTTTTT. The encoded protein is CASSFDSGELFF.

This clone came up a few times. This chain uses TRBV5-1 with TRBJ2-5; unclear D gene. The CDR3 is 13 residues long. CDR1 and CDR2 from the germline V gene are SGHRS and YFSETQ. The germline V and J ends were trimmed by 0 bases and 0 bases, with 3 bases remaining between them. The CDR3 DNA follows: TGCGCCAGCAGCTTGGACCACCAAGAGACCCAGTACTTC. Protein product: CASSLDHQETQYF.

This clone appeared once. The rearrangement links TRBV5-6 to TRBJ2-5, with 7 bases that match TRBD1. The J segment lost 7 bases and the V segment lost 1 base, leaving 13 bases of the junction unmatched. The CDR3 runs 16 residues. Germline CDR1 is SGHDT and CDR2 is YYEEEE. The CDR3 DNA is TGTGCCAGCAGCTTGCCAAGGACAGGAAAGCGCGGGACCCAGTACTTC. Protein sequence: CASSLPRTGKRGTQYF.

This clone occurred a few times. At the DNA level, this CDR3 is encoded by other sequences in the same sample as well. The chain couples TRBV2 to TRBJ1-4; TRBD1 matches at 7 bases. Trimming removed 6 bases from V and 4 bases from J; junction bases left unmatched: 2. There are 13 residues in the CDR3. Per the germline V gene, CDR1 is SNHLY and CDR2 is FYNNEI. In DNA, the CDR3 is TGTGCCAGCAGAGGACAGGTTAATGAAAAACTGTTTTTT. Encoded protein: CASRGQVNEKLFF.

This clone was seen only once. The V gene is TRBV29-1, the J gene TRBJ1-1; the D is unclear. Trimming pared 6 bases from V and 0 bases from J, leaving 11 bases between. The CDR3 is 13 amino acids. Germline-derived CDR1 and CDR2 are SQVTM and ANQGSEA. The CDR3 is CSVEHRLNTEAFF. CDR3 DNA sequence: TGCAGCGTAGAACACCGCTTGAACACTGAAGCTTTCTTT.

J is TRBJ1-2 and V is TRBV30; the D gene is possibly TRBD1 (5 bases). In germline, CDR1 is GTSNPN, CDR2 SVGIG (reference sequence). The V and J ends lost 3 bases and 6 bases respectively, with 23 bases between them. The CDR3 runs to 16 residues. CDR3 sequence reads: CAWRAWDSRRGNGYTF. In DNA form, the CDR3 reads TGTGCCTGGAGAGCCTGGGACTCACGTAGGGGAAATGGCTACACCTTC. Based on the CDR3 plus reference TRBV30 and TRBJ1-2, the full variable domain is SQTIHQWPATLVQPVGSPLSLECTVEGTSNPNLYWYRQAAGRGLQLLFYSVGIGQISSEVPQNLSASRPQDRQFILSSKKLLLSDSGFYLCAWRAWDSRRGNGYTFGSGTRLTVV.

This clone has only a few counts. The chain recombines TRBV29-1 with TRBJ1-1; weak D call: TRBD1 (5 bases). The V gene lost 5 bases and the J gene lost 1 base, with 11 bases spanning the gap. The CDR3 has 13 amino acids. Germline V lookup: CDR1 SQVTM, CDR2 ANQGSEA. The DNA of the CDR3 is TGCAGCGTTAGCAGGGCCTGGAACACTGAAGCTTTCTTT. Translation: CSVSRAWNTEAFF.